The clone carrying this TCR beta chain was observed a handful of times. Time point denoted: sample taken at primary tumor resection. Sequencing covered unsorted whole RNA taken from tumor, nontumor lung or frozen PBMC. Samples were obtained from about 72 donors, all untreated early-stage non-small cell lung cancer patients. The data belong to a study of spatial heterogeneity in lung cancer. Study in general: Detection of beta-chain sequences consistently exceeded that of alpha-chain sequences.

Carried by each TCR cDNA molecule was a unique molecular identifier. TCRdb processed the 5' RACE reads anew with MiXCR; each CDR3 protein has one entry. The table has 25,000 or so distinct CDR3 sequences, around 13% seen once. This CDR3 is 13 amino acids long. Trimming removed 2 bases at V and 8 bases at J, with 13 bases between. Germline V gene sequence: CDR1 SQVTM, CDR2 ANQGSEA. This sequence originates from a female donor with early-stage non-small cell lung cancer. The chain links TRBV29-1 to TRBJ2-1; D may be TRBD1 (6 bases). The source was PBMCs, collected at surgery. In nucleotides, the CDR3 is TGCAGCGTTGAAACAGGGATTACCCATGAGCAGTTCTTC. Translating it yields CSVETGITHEQFF.